One sample yielded the 27 T cell receptor beta chains listed below, sequenced in a study of human T cells and chemical hapten exposure. Each CDR3 protein gets one entry after TCRdb re-called the 5' RACE reads with MiXCR. The sample lists 80,000 or so distinct CDR3 sequences; roughly 15% were seen once. It was unfractionated whole blood from which total RNA was extracted. Receptor source: a female donor in good health.

This clonotype was picked up a small number of times. The gene calls are TRBV20-1 and TRBJ2-1; possibly TRBD2 for D (6 bases). This CDR3 spans 12 amino acids. V lost 0 bases and J 10 bases, leaving 10 bases between the germline ends. Looked up from germline, CDR1 is DFQATT and CDR2 is SNEGSKA (reference sequence). The CDR3 DNA follows: TGCAGTGCTAGAGATTCCACTAGCGAGCAGTTCTTC. It translates to CSARDSTSEQFF.

J is TRBJ2-5 and V is TRBV7-2, with D possibly matching TRBD2 (6 bases). The ends were cut back, 4 bases at V and 5 bases at J, with 14 bases in the middle. CDR1 is SGHTA, CDR2 FQGNSA, per germline. This CDR3 spans 14 amino acids. This CDR3 reads CASSSPQGGETQYF. The CDR3 DNA reads as TGTGCCAGCAGCTCCCCGCAAGGAGGGGAGACCCAGTACTTC.

This clonotype was detected a few times. The chain joins TRBV20-1 to TRBJ2-1, with a weak D call TRBD2 (5 bases). The V and J ends lost 3 bases and 9 bases respectively, with 21 bases between them. The CDR3 sequence is 15 residues long. CDR1 is DFQATT and CDR2 is SNEGSKA in the germline V gene (reference sequence). CDR3 in DNA: TGCAGTGCTAGTTATGGCGGCGAAACACGGGGTGAGCAGTTCTTC. Amino acid sequence: CSASYGGETRGEQFF.

This clonotype was detected only a few times. This sequence joins TRBV7-2 and TRBJ1-4, with TRBD1 as a possible D gene (5 bases). CDR1 is SGHTA, CDR2 FQGNSA, per germline. The V gene lost 4 bases and the J gene lost 7 bases, with 16 bases spanning the gap. The CDR3 loop spans 15 amino acids. The CDR3 loop is CASSSRRAEFEKLFF. The CDR3 DNA reads as TGTGCCAGCAGCTCTCGCAGGGCTGAGTTTGAAAAACTGTTTTTT.

This sequence joins TRBV9 and TRBJ2-3; 7 bases map to TRBD2. V shed 3 bases and J 2 bases; nucleotides not matched to a gene: 9. CDR1 and CDR2 from the germline V gene are SGDLS and YYNGEE. The CDR3 is 16 amino acids. The CDR3 here is CASSGVSAGFTDTQYF. CDR3 sequence (DNA): TGTGCCAGCAGCGGGGTGTCAGCGGGATTCACAGATACGCAGTATTTT.

CDR3 sequence (DNA): TGCAGCGTCCCTGGGGGCCCAGATACGCAGTATTTT. Protein sequence: CSVPGGPDTQYF. The genes are TRBV29-1 and TRBJ2-3; a possible D gene is TRBD1 (6 bases). The germline V gene encodes CDR1 SQVTM and CDR2 ANQGSEA. This CDR3 region has 12 residues. Trimming removed 6 bases at V and 4 bases at J, with 11 bases between.

This clonotype was observed a handful of times. The rearrangement joins TRBV7-2 to TRBJ1-4; D call uncertain. Germline-derived CDR1 and CDR2 are SGHTA and FQGNSA. CDR3 length equals 13 residues. V lost 1 base and J 7 bases, leaving 7 bases between the germline ends. CDR3 coding DNA: TGTGCCAGCAGCTTAGTATATGGTGAAAAACTGTTTTTT. It codes for CASSLVYGEKLFF.

The rearrangement links TRBV7-9 to TRBJ1-1; the match to TRBD1 covers 7 bases. Germline V gene data show CDR1 as SEHNR and CDR2 as FQNEAQ (reference sequence). The V gene end was trimmed by 2 bases and the J gene end by 4 bases; junction bases not matched to a gene: 4. There are 14 residues in the CDR3. CDR3 protein: CASSLRGDSTEAFF. CDR3 coding DNA: TGTGCCAGCAGCTTAAGGGGGGACAGCACTGAAGCTTTCTTT.

This clonotype showed up many times. The CDR3 DNA is TGCAGCGCCCCGGACAGGGACACCGGGGAGCTGTTTTTT. Encoded protein: CSAPDRDTGELFF. The genes are TRBV29-1 and TRBJ2-2; 8 nucleotides line up with TRBD1. V was clipped by 7 bases and J by 3 bases; unmatched bases: 4. Per germline, CDR1 SQVTM and CDR2 ANQGSEA. CDR3 length equals 13 residues.

The chain joins TRBV7-2 to TRBJ1-5; TRBD1 matches at 9 bases. The CDR3 consists of 15 residues. Germline CDR1 SGHTA, CDR2 FQGNSA. The ends lost 4 bases at V and 6 bases at J; junction bases unmatched: 7. CDR3 sequence: CASSSQTGGSQPQHF. In nucleotides, the CDR3 is TGTGCCAGCAGCTCACAAACAGGGGGCTCTCAGCCCCAGCATTTT.

The CDR3 region has the DNA TGCAGTGCTAGAGGAGGGGATAACTATGGCTACACCTTC. Encoded protein: CSARGGDNYGYTF. The chain joins TRBV20-1 to TRBJ1-2; D possibly corresponds to TRBD1 (5 bases). Trimming left V 1 base short and J 1 base short, with 7 bases between. Germline CDR1 DFQATT, CDR2 SNEGSKA (reference sequence). The CDR3 contains 13 residues.

This clonotype was picked up a small number of times. The rearrangement links TRBV7-2 to TRBJ2-7, with 7 bases identical to TRBD2. The CDR3 extends over 15 amino acids. Per germline, CDR1 SGHTA and CDR2 FQGNSA. J gave up 3 bases and V 1 base, and 6 bases lay outside the gene matches. The CDR3, as DNA: TGTGCCAGCAGCTTAGATCCGGGGGGTTTCTACGAGCAGTACTTC. Its protein product is CASSLDPGGFYEQYF.

The table lists this clonotype with a few counts. This chain links TRBV14 with TRBJ2-3; possibly TRBD2 for D (6 bases). The CDR3 runs 14 residues. The V end lost 3 bases, the J end lost 2 bases, and 9 bases lay between the germline ends. Germline V gives CDR1 SGHDN, CDR2 FVKESK. The CDR3 DNA sequence: TGTGCCAGCAGCCACGGGGGTTACACAGATACGCAGTATTTT. Translating gives CASSHGGYTDTQYF.

Sample share makes this clonotype medium-sized. V and J are TRBV11-2 and TRBJ2-1; D unclear. Trimming took 3 bases from V and 8 from J, leaving 17 bases between them. Germline lookup yields CDR1 SGHAT and CDR2 FQNNGV. The CDR3 is 15 amino acids. This CDR3 is CASSFPHLGKDEQFF. The CDR3 nucleotides read TGTGCCAGCAGCTTCCCCCATTTGGGCAAGGATGAGCAGTTCTTC. Filled out from reference TRBV11-2 and TRBJ2-1, the complete variable domain reads EAGVAQSPRYKIIEKRQSVAFWCNPISGHATLYWYQQILGQGPKLLIQFQNNGVVDDSQLPKDRFSAERLKGVDSTLKIQPAKLEDSAVYLCASSFPHLGKDEQFFGPGTRLTVL.

The rearrangement uses TRBV18 and TRBJ1-1; D ambiguous. Germline-derived CDR1 and CDR2 are KGHSH and LQKENI. Trimming pared 0 bases from V and 3 bases from J, leaving 11 bases between. The CDR3 runs to 15 residues. The DNA of the CDR3 is TGTGCCAGCTCACCACCTGCACAGTCCCACACTGAAGCTTTCTTT. This encodes CASSPPAQSHTEAFF.

This clonotype was recorded many times. The rearrangement uses TRBV16 and TRBJ1-1, with unresolved D. Trimming shortened V by 2 bases and J by 1 base, and 5 bases separated the two germline ends. Germline V lookup: CDR1 KGHSY, CDR2 FQNENV. The CDR3 is made up of 13 amino acids. This CDR3 reads CASSQTGNTEAFF. The CDR3 coding sequence is TGTGCCAGCAGCCAAACGGGGAACACTGAAGCTTTCTTT. The whole variable domain, filled in from reference TRBV16 and TRBJ1-1, reads GEEVAQTPKHLVRGEGQKAKLYCAPIKGHSYVFWYQQVLKNEFKFLISFQNENVFDETGMPKERFSAKCLPNSPCSLEIQATKLEDSAVYFCASSQTGNTEAFFGQGTRLTVV.

This clonotype was seen more than once but under ten times. The chain employs TRBV6-1 and TRBJ2-6, with TRBD1 matching 9 bases. Trimming took 6 bases from V and 2 from J; bases not matched to a gene: 11. The CDR3 contains 18 residues. Germline CDR1 is MNHNS and CDR2 is SASEGT. This CDR3 is CASSGRQGVRTGANVLTF. Here the CDR3 DNA reads TGTGCCAGCAGCGGGAGACAGGGGGTTAGGACTGGGGCCAACGTCCTGACTTTC.

This clonotype has more than one count but fewer than ten. The chain recombines TRBV6-1 with TRBJ2-6; possibly TRBD1 for D (5 bases). This CDR3 is built from 15 residues. CDR1 and CDR2 from the germline V gene are MNHNS and SASEGT. Trimming removed 1 base from V and 2 bases from J, with 6 bases in between. CDR3 DNA sequence: TGTGCCAGCAGTGAAGTGGGGCCTGGGGCCAACGTCCTGACTTTC. Residues: CASSEVGPGANVLTF.

This clonotype was recorded a few times. V gene TRBV28 combines with J gene TRBJ2-7; D may be TRBD2 (6 bases). With 3 bases removed from V and 4 bases from J, the gap between germline ends came to 13 bases. CDR1 and CDR2 (germline): MDHEN, SYDVKM. CDR3 length: 14 residues. The CDR3 loop reads CASSFLRGGYEQYF. The CDR3 DNA follows: TGTGCCAGCAGTTTCCTTCGTGGAGGGTACGAGCAGTACTTC.

The V and J genes are TRBV6-1 and TRBJ2-7, with 12 bases identical to TRBD1. The germline CDR1 and CDR2 sequences are MNHNS and SASEGT. The CDR3 consists of 14 residues. V lost 4 bases and J lost 6; bases outside the gene matches: 4. CDR3 protein: CASSGRDRGREQYF. CDR3 nucleotides: TGTGCCAGCAGTGGCCGGGACAGGGGGCGCGAGCAGTACTTC.

This clonotype was observed a few times. The rearrangement uses TRBV28 and TRBJ2-5; possibly TRBD2 for D (6 bases). Germline V gene sequence: CDR1 MDHEN, CDR2 SYDVKM. The CDR3 covers 15 residues. V was cut by 4 bases and J by 8 bases, with 20 bases left in between. CDR3 residues: CASSSPVAVYGTQYF. CDR3 DNA sequence: TGTGCCAGCAGTTCCCCAGTAGCGGTATACGGAACCCAGTACTTC.

This clonotype was observed a few times. The chain recombines TRBV20-1 with TRBJ2-2; 12 nucleotides match TRBD2. The ends lost 3 bases at V and 1 base at J; junction bases unmatched: 6. Looked up from germline, CDR1 is DFQATT and CDR2 is SNEGSKA (reference sequence). The CDR3 sequence is 17 residues long. CDR3 in amino acids: CSASSGLAGLNTGELFF. DNA for the CDR3: TGCAGTGCTAGTTCGGGACTAGCGGGTTTGAACACCGGGGAGCTGTTTTTT.

The chain combines TRBV18 with TRBJ1-1, with D maybe TRBD1 (6 bases). Trimming took 2 bases from V and 4 from J, leaving 11 bases between them. The CDR3 has 14 residues. Per germline, CDR1 KGHSH and CDR2 LQKENI. CDR3 sequence (DNA): TGTGCCAGCTCACCAGACCCCAGGGGCACTGAAGCTTTCTTT. It translates to CASSPDPRGTEAFF.

The sample holds a few counts of this clonotype. V and J are TRBV28 and TRBJ2-7, with 7 bases lining up with TRBD1. Trimming cost V 5 bases and J 3 bases; bases outside gene matches: 13. CDR1 is MDHEN, CDR2 SYDVKM, per germline. This CDR3 comprises 16 residues. CDR3 loop: CASSPPSSTGYYEQYF. The CDR3 DNA reads as TGTGCCAGCAGTCCACCCTCCTCGACAGGGTACTACGAGCAGTACTTC.

The rearrangement links TRBV30 to TRBJ1-6; 9 nucleotides align to TRBD1. Looked up from germline, CDR1 is GTSNPN and CDR2 is SVGIG (reference sequence). The trim removed 6 bases at V and 12 bases at J, leaving 12 bases unmatched. The length of the CDR3 is 14 residues. DNA of the CDR3: TGTGCCTGCCAAGTGGGACAGGGAGTCGGACCCCTCCACTTT. As protein: CACQVGQGVGPLHF.

The chain combines TRBV6-5 with TRBJ2-1; D is ambiguous. Germline V lookup: CDR1 MNHEY, CDR2 SVGAGI. CDR3 length: 16 amino acids. With 2 bases removed from V and 0 bases from J, the gap between germline ends came to 11 bases. CDR3 DNA: TGTGCCAGCAGTTACGACCGGATGAGCTCCTACAATGAGCAGTTCTTC. Its translation is CASSYDRMSSYNEQFF.

A few counts support this clonotype. The chain joins TRBV4-3 to TRBJ1-3; D uncertain. V lost 0 bases to trimming and J lost 0 bases, with 9 bases between them. CDR3 length equals 16 residues. From germline, CDR1 is LGHNA and CDR2 YSLEER. This CDR3 is CASSQDFGLSGNTIYF. Written as DNA, the CDR3 is TGCGCCAGCAGCCAAGATTTCGGGCTCTCTGGAAACACCATATATTTT.